These T cell receptor beta chains were read from a single sample in a study of OX40 agonist ivuxolimab in advanced cancers. Sequencing used immunoSEQ multiplex PCR; TCRdb keeps in-frame clones, though not all of them. The sample has tens of thousands of clones; roughly 84% are singletons. Sequenced here: CD4+ or CD8+ T cells sorted from blood, sampled in a trial of the OX40 agonist ivuxolimab. The receptors were gathered from an adult with an advanced solid tumor such as melanoma, head and neck, liver or kidney cancer. The CDR3 runs from the conserved cysteine through the conserved F or W. D genes are given only for firm matches. Clone size is shown for a subset of rows, as once, few, many or a class of expanded clone.

J gene: TRBJ2-1
D gene: NA
V gene: TRBV19
clone size: NA
CDR3 protein: CASSIIDRPQFF
CDR3 DNA: TGTGCCAGTAGTATAATCGACAGGCCGCAGTTCTTC

J gene: TRBJ2-1
D gene: TRBD2
V gene: TRBV28
clone size: NA
CDR3 protein: CASSPPEGTSRQFF
CDR3 DNA: TGTGCCAGCAGTCCCCCAGAGGGGACTAGCAGGCAGTTCTTC

J gene: TRBJ2-1
D gene: TRBD2
V gene: TRBV10-3
clone size: once
CDR3 protein: CAISEPLGTSGRGLLYNEQFF
CDR3 DNA: TGTGCCATCAGTGAACCGCTTGGGACTAGCGGGAGAGGGCTACTCTACAATGAGCAGTTCTTC

J gene: TRBJ2-5
D gene: TRBD2
V gene: TRBV12-5
clone size: NA
CDR3 protein: CASGTSGRAWETQYF
CDR3 DNA: TGTGCTAGTGGCACCAGCGGGAGGGCTTGGGAGACCCAGTACTTC

J gene: TRBJ2-6
D gene: NA
V gene: TRBV28
clone size: NA
CDR3 protein: CASKELGANVLTF
CDR3 DNA: TGTGCCAGCAAGGAACTTGGGGCCAACGTCCTGACTTTC

J gene: TRBJ1-4
D gene: NA
V gene: TRBV2
clone size: NA
CDR3 protein: CASSVGRTNEKLFF
CDR3 DNA: TGTGCCAGCAGTGTGGGGCGGACTAATGAAAAACTGTTTTTT

J gene: TRBJ2-1
D gene: TRBD2
V gene: TRBV9
clone size: NA
CDR3 protein: CASSVASGSRNEQFF
CDR3 DNA: TGTGCCAGCAGCGTAGCTAGCGGGAGTAGGAATGAGCAGTTCTTC

J gene: TRBJ2-1
D gene: TRBD2
V gene: TRBV19
clone size: NA
CDR3 protein: CASSISSGSLYNEQFF
CDR3 DNA: TGTGCCAGTAGTATATCTAGCGGGAGTCTCTACAATGAGCAGTTCTTC

J gene: TRBJ2-7
D gene: NA
V gene: TRBV10-1
clone size: NA
CDR3 protein: CASSEGGTGTYEQYF
CDR3 DNA: TGCGCCAGCAGTGAGGGGGGAACAGGGACCTACGAGCAGTACTTC

J gene: TRBJ2-1
D gene: NA
V gene: TRBV6-6
clone size: NA
CDR3 protein: CASSIGTGNNEQFF
CDR3 DNA: TGTGCCAGCAGCATCGGGACTGGAAACAATGAGCAGTTCTTC

J gene: TRBJ2-2
D gene: NA
V gene: TRBV7-9
clone size: NA
CDR3 protein: CASSRWTDNTGELFF
CDR3 DNA: TGTGCCAGCAGCCGGTGGACTGATAACACCGGGGAGCTGTTTTTT

J gene: TRBJ2-7
D gene: NA
V gene: TRBV6-5
clone size: NA
CDR3 protein: CASSYPTGYEQYF
CDR3 DNA: TGTGCCAGCAGTTACCCTACAGGCTACGAGCAGTACTTC

J gene: TRBJ2-1
D gene: NA
V gene: TRBV6-5
clone size: NA
CDR3 protein: CATGSRANEQFF
CDR3 DNA: TGTGCCACAGGGTCGAGGGCCAATGAGCAGTTCTTC

J gene: TRBJ2-7
D gene: TRBD2
V gene: TRBV4-2
clone size: NA
CDR3 protein: CASSQETSGAYEQYF
CDR3 DNA: TGTGCCAGCAGCCAAGAGACTAGCGGGGCCTACGAGCAGTACTTC

J gene: TRBJ2-7
D gene: NA
V gene: TRBV5-1
clone size: NA
CDR3 protein: CASSLVGAAQYF
CDR3 DNA: TGCGCCAGCAGCTTGGTGGGGGCGGCGCAGTACTTC

J gene: TRBJ1-3
D gene: NA
V gene: TRBV19
clone size: once
CDR3 protein: CASSITGNPAGNTIYF
CDR3 DNA: TGTGCCAGTAGTATTACCGGGAACCCCGCTGGAAACACCATATATTTT

J gene: TRBJ2-1
D gene: NA
V gene: TRBV20-1
clone size: NA
CDR3 protein: CGGGSYNEQFF
CDR3 DNA: TGCGGCGGCGGTTCCTACAATGAGCAGTTCTTC

J gene: TRBJ1-1
D gene: NA
V gene: TRBV19
clone size: NA
CDR3 protein: CASAGQGNTEAFF
CDR3 DNA: TGTGCCAGTGCGGGACAAGGAAACACTGAAGCTTTCTTT

J gene: TRBJ2-7
D gene: NA
V gene: TRBV2
clone size: NA
CDR3 protein: CASGLTGTPSYEQYF
CDR3 DNA: TGTGCCAGCGGACTAACCGGGACTCCCTCCTACGAGCAGTACTTC

J gene: TRBJ1-2
D gene: NA
V gene: TRBV2
clone size: once
CDR3 protein: CASSDPGARASYGYTF
CDR3 DNA: TGTGCCAGCAGTGACCCAGGTGCGCGGGCCAGCTATGGCTACACCTTC

J gene: TRBJ2-3
D gene: NA
V gene: TRBV11-2
clone size: NA
CDR3 protein: CASSFSQGADTQYF
CDR3 DNA: TGTGCCAGCAGCTTTAGTCAGGGAGCAGATACGCAGTATTTT

J gene: TRBJ1-1
D gene: NA
V gene: TRBV5-4
clone size: NA
CDR3 protein: CASSPLAPMGGSTEAFF
CDR3 DNA: TGTGCCAGCAGCCCCCTCGCCCCTATGGGAGGGAGTACTGAAGCTTTCTTT

J gene: TRBJ1-1
D gene: NA
V gene: TRBV5-6
clone size: NA
CDR3 protein: CASSLPGSIATEAFF
CDR3 DNA: TGTGCCAGCAGCTTGCCAGGGTCGATTGCCACTGAAGCTTTCTTT

J gene: TRBJ2-3
D gene: NA
V gene: TRBV7-2
clone size: NA
CDR3 protein: CASSLGPGSTDTQYF
CDR3 DNA: TGTGCCAGCAGCTTAGGACCTGGGAGTACAGATACGCAGTATTTT

J gene: TRBJ2-5
D gene: NA
V gene: TRBV7-2
clone size: NA
CDR3 protein: CASSLGGQETQYF
CDR3 DNA: TGTGCCAGCAGCTTAGGTGGGCAAGAGACCCAGTACTTC

J gene: TRBJ2-3
D gene: NA
V gene: TRBV18
clone size: NA
CDR3 protein: CASSPPGETDTQYF
CDR3 DNA: TGTGCCAGCTCACCACCGGGAGAGACAGATACGCAGTATTTT

J gene: TRBJ2-1
D gene: TRBD2
V gene: TRBV9
clone size: NA
CDR3 protein: CASSVGVAGGRAEQFF
CDR3 DNA: TGTGCCAGCAGCGTTGGGGTAGCGGGAGGGCGGGCTGAGCAGTTCTTC

J gene: TRBJ2-3
D gene: NA
V gene: TRBV21-1
clone size: NA
CDR3 protein: CASAASPVDTQYF
CDR3 DNA: TGTGCCAGCGCGGCCTCGCCGGTCGATACGCAGTATTTT

J gene: TRBJ2-6
D gene: NA
V gene: TRBV5-1
clone size: NA
CDR3 protein: CASRNRVDGANVLTF
CDR3 DNA: TGCGCCAGCAGGAACAGGGTGGACGGGGCCAACGTCCTGACTTTC

J gene: TRBJ2-2
D gene: NA
V gene: TRBV11-2
clone size: NA
CDR3 protein: CASSLPPNTGELFF
CDR3 DNA: TGTGCCAGCAGCTTACCCCCGAACACCGGGGAGCTGTTTTTT

J gene: TRBJ2-1
D gene: NA
V gene: TRBV4-2
clone size: NA
CDR3 protein: CASSPLWGSGNEQFF
CDR3 DNA: TGTGCCAGCAGCCCCCTTTGGGGGAGTGGCAATGAGCAGTTCTTC

J gene: TRBJ2-1
D gene: NA
V gene: TRBV7-9
clone size: NA
CDR3 protein: CASSLGTQAGRDEQFF
CDR3 DNA: TGTGCCAGCAGCTTGGGGACCCAGGCGGGAAGGGATGAGCAGTTCTTC

J gene: TRBJ2-1
D gene: TRBD1
V gene: TRBV10-2
clone size: NA
CDR3 protein: CASQTGVYNEQFF
CDR3 DNA: TGCGCCAGCCAGACAGGGGTCTACAATGAGCAGTTCTTC

J gene: TRBJ2-5
D gene: NA
V gene: TRBV25-1
clone size: once
CDR3 protein: CASKQPGGESETQYF
CDR3 DNA: TGTGCCAGCAAGCAACCTGGGGGCGAATCAGAGACCCAGTACTTC

J gene: TRBJ1-5
D gene: NA
V gene: TRBV27
clone size: NA
CDR3 protein: CASSLGHRNQPQHF
CDR3 DNA: TGTGCCAGCAGTTTAGGGCATCGCAATCAGCCCCAGCATTTT

J gene: TRBJ2-5
D gene: NA
V gene: TRBV5-1
clone size: NA
CDR3 protein: CASSLGSGRETQYF
CDR3 DNA: TGCGCCAGCAGCTTGGGATCGGGGAGGGAGACCCAGTACTTC

J gene: TRBJ2-1
D gene: TRBD2
V gene: TRBV11-2
clone size: NA
CDR3 protein: CASSGDYLEQFF
CDR3 DNA: TGTGCCAGCAGCGGGGACTATCTTGAGCAGTTCTTC

J gene: TRBJ1-3
D gene: NA
V gene: TRBV7-9
clone size: NA
CDR3 protein: CASGATGSSGNTIYF
CDR3 DNA: TGTGCCAGCGGGGCCACGGGGAGCTCTGGAAACACCATATATTTT

J gene: TRBJ2-7
D gene: TRBD2
V gene: TRBV5-1
clone size: NA
CDR3 protein: CASSFAGGQGSYEQYF
CDR3 DNA: TGCGCCAGCAGCTTCGCGGGGGGGCAGGGAAGCTACGAGCAGTACTTC

J gene: TRBJ2-5
D gene: TRBD2
V gene: TRBV6-5
clone size: NA
CDR3 protein: CASSRDYQEETQYF
CDR3 DNA: TGTGCCAGCAGTCGGGACTACCAAGAAGAGACCCAGTACTTC

J gene: TRBJ2-7
D gene: NA
V gene: TRBV18
clone size: NA
CDR3 protein: CASSPGGPYEQYF
CDR3 DNA: TGTGCCAGCTCACCGGGCGGACCCTACGAGCAGTACTTC

J gene: TRBJ2-7
D gene: TRBD1
V gene: TRBV15
clone size: few
CDR3 protein: CATSRDRGRYEQYF
CDR3 DNA: TGTGCCACCAGCAGAGACAGGGGGCGGTACGAGCAGTACTTC

J gene: TRBJ2-7
D gene: NA
V gene: TRBV7-2
clone size: NA
CDR3 protein: CASSLGQANEQYF
CDR3 DNA: TGTGCCAGCAGCTTAGGACAGGCTAACGAGCAGTACTTC

J gene: TRBJ2-3
D gene: TRBD2
V gene: TRBV11-1
clone size: NA
CDR3 protein: CASSSRTSGSIDTQYF
CDR3 DNA: TGTGCCAGCAGCTCCCGGACTAGCGGGAGTATAGATACGCAGTATTTT

J gene: TRBJ2-4
D gene: NA
V gene: TRBV27
clone size: NA
CDR3 protein: CASSFRWPKNIQYF
CDR3 DNA: TGTGCCAGCAGTTTCAGGTGGCCCAAAAACATTCAGTACTTC

J gene: TRBJ2-3
D gene: NA
V gene: TRBV28
clone size: NA
CDR3 protein: CASSFVLGRGRSDTQYF
CDR3 DNA: TGTGCCAGCAGTTTCGTTCTCGGGCGGGGCCGGTCGGATACGCAGTATTTT

J gene: TRBJ2-1
D gene: NA
V gene: TRBV12-5
clone size: NA
CDR3 protein: CASGLVGDNEQFF
CDR3 DNA: TGTGCTAGTGGTTTGGTAGGGGACAATGAGCAGTTCTTC

J gene: TRBJ2-6
D gene: TRBD2
V gene: TRBV6-1
clone size: NA
CDR3 protein: CASSVGLDPGANVLTF
CDR3 DNA: TGTGCCAGCAGTGTGGGACTAGACCCTGGGGCCAACGTCCTGACTTTC

J gene: TRBJ2-7
D gene: NA
V gene: TRBV6-5
clone size: NA
CDR3 protein: CASRTAQGSDEQYF
CDR3 DNA: TGTGCCAGCAGGACGGCGCAGGGGTCCGACGAGCAGTACTTC

J gene: TRBJ2-5
D gene: NA
V gene: TRBV7-2
clone size: NA
CDR3 protein: CASQFMGGQETQYF
CDR3 DNA: TGTGCCAGCCAATTTATGGGGGGCCAAGAGACCCAGTACTTC